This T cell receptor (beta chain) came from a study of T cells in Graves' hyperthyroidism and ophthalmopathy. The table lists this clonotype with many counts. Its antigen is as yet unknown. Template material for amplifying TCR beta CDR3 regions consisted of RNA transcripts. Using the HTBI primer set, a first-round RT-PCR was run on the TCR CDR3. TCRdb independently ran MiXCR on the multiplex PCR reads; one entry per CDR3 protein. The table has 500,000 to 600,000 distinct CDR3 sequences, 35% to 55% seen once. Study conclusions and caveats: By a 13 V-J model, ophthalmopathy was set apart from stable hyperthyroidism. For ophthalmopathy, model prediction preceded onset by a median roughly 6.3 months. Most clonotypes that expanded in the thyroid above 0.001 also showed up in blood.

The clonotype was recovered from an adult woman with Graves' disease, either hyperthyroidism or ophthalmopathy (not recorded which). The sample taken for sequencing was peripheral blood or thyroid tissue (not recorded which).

CDR3 DNA sequence: TGTGCCAGCAGTGAAATGGGGGGCCTGAACACTGAAGCTTTCTTT. It encodes CASSEMGGLNTEAFF. The chain recombines TRBV25-1 with TRBJ1-1, with D tentatively TRBD1 (6 bases). Germline V CDR1 and CDR2: MGHDK, SYGVNS. V lost 2 bases, J lost 0 bases, and 10 bases lay in between. The CDR3 covers 15 residues.